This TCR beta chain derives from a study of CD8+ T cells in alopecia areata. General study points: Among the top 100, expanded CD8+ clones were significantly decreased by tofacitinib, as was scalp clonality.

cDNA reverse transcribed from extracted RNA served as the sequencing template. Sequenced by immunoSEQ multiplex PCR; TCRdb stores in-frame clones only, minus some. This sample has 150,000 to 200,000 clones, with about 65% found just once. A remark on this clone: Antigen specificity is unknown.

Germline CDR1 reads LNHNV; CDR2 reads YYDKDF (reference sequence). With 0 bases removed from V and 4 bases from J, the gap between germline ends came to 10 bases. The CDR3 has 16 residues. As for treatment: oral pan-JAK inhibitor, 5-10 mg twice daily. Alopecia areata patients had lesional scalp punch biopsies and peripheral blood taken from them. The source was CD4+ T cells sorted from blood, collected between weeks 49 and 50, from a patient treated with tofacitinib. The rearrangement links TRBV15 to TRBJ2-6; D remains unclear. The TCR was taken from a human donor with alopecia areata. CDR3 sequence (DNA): TGTGCCACCAGCAGAGAGCTTGCGACCGGGGCCAACGTCCTGACTTTC. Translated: CATSRELATGANVLTF.